This TCR beta chain is drawn from a study of T cell repertoires in cytomegalovirus infection. Study-wide background: Selection of CMV epitopes for the study included recently identified HLA-C-restricted and well-studied HLA-B-restricted ones. Both a matching HLA type and CMV infection were indicated by public TCR beta signatures.

Points on this clonotype: The antigen remains unidentified.

Each CDR3 protein gets one entry after TCRdb re-called the reads with MiXCR. The table includes a few hundred thousand distinct CDR3 sequences, around 40% detected once. Germline CDR1 and CDR2: SEHNR and FQNEAQ (reference sequence). V lost 5 bases, J lost 1 base, and 14 bases lay in between. CDR3 size: 15 residues. V gene TRBV7-9 combines with J gene TRBJ1-2; the D gene is possibly TRBD1 (5 bases). The specimen was cultured PBMCs, collected from culture after CMV antigen stimulation. The TCR originated in a human donor in good health (CMV status not recorded). Some clones in this sample may be carry-over from other donors' samples. CDR3 sequence (DNA): TGTGCCAGCAGCATCTCCGGGACGGGTAACTATGGCTACACCTTC. As protein: CASSISGTGNYGYTF. Complete variable domain (other parts from reference TRBV7-9 and TRBJ1-2): DTGVSQNPRHKITKRGQNVTFRCDPISEHNRLYWYRQTLGQGPEFLTYFQNEAQLEKSRLLSDRFSAERPKGSFSTLEIQRTEQGDSAMYLCASSISGTGNYGYTFGSGTRLTVV.